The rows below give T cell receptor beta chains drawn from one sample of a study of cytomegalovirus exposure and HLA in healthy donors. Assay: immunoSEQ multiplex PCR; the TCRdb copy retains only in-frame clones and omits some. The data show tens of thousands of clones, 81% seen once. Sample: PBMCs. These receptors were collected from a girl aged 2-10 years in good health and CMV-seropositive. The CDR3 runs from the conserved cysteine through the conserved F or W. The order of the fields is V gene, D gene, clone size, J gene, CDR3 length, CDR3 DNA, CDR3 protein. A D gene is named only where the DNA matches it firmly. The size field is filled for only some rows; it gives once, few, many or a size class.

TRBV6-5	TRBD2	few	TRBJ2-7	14	TGTGCCAGCAGAGAGGGACTAGCGATGGGCGAGCAGTACTTC	CASREGLAMGEQYF
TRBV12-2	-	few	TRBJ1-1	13	TGTGCAAGTCGCTTAGCGTATCCGACTATAGTTTTCTTT	CASRLAYPTIVFF
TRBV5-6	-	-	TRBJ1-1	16	TGTGCCAGCAGCTTGAGCCTGGGACACATGAACACTGAAGCTTTCTTT	CASSLSLGHMNTEAFF
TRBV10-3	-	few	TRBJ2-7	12	TGTGCCATCAGTGGGGACTTCTACGAGCAGTACTTC	CAISGDFYEQYF
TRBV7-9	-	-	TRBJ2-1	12	TGTGCCAGCAGCTTAGAGAAGCTAGAGCAGTTCTTC	CASSLEKLEQFF
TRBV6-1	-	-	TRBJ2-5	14	TGTGCCAGCAGCGGAGGGGAGCAGAAAGAGACCCAGTACTTC	CASSGGEQKETQYF
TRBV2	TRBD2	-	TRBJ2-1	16	TGTGCCAGCAGCGCGGGTAGCGGGAGTATCCACAATGAGCAGTTCTTC	CASSAGSGSIHNEQFF
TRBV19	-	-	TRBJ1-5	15	TGTGCCAGTAGGATACTAACAGGTGCCAATCAGCCCCAGCATTTT	CASRILTGANQPQHF
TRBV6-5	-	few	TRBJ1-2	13	TGTGCCAGCATGCCGAGACAGAAATATGGCTACACCTTC	CASMPRQKYGYTF
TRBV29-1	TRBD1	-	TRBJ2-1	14	TGCAGCGTTCAAGGGACAGCGGTTTACAATGAGCAGTTCTTC	CSVQGTAVYNEQFF
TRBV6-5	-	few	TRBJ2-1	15	TGTGCCAGCAGTTACTCGGGGCTACTCTACAATGAGCAGTTCTTC	CASSYSGLLYNEQFF
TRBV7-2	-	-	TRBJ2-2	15	TGTGCCAGCAGCCGCCCAGGGGTACACACCGGGGAGCTGTTTTTT	CASSRPGVHTGELFF
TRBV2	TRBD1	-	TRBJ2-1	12	TGTGCCACCGGACAGGGGACCAATGAGCAGTTCTTC	CATGQGTNEQFF
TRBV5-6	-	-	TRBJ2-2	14	TGTGCCAGCAGCTTCACAGAAAACACCGGGGAGCTGTTTTTT	CASSFTENTGELFF
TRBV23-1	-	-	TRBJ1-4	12	TGCGCCAGCAGTCAATCGCGTCTAAAACTGTTTTTT	CASSQSRLKLFF
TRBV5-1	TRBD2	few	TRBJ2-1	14	TGCGCCAGCAGCACAGCGGGAGGGCCGCATGAGCAGTTCTTC	CASSTAGGPHEQFF
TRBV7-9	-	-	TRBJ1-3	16	TGTGCCAGCAGCTTCGATCATACAGGGTCTGGAAACACCATATATTTT	CASSFDHTGSGNTIYF
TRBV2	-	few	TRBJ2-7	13	TGTGCCAGCCGCGGGCAGGGGCCCTACGAGCAGTACTTC	CASRGQGPYEQYF
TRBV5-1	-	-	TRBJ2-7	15	TGCGCCAGCAGCTTGGGACAGGCCCTCTCCTACGAGCAGTACTTC	CASSLGQALSYEQYF
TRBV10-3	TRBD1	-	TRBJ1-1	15	TGTGCCATCAGAGGAACCGGGACAGCGGACACTGAAGCTTTCTTT	CAIRGTGTADTEAFF
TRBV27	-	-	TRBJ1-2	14	TGTGCCAGCGGCCTAACAGGGCTGCTGAGTGTCTACACCTTC	CASGLTGLLSVYTF
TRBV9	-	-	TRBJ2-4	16	TGTGCCAGCAGCGTAGAGCAGGGGTCCCCACAAAACATTCAGTACTTC	CASSVEQGSPQNIQYF
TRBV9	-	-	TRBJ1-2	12	TGTGCCAGCAGCGGGGCCCTTTATGGCTACACCTTC	CASSGALYGYTF
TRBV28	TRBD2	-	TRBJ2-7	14	TGTGCCAGCAGTCATTCTAGCGGGCCCTACGAGCAGTACTTC	CASSHSSGPYEQYF
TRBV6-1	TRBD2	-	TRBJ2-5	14	TGTGCCAGCACCGGACTAGCGGGAGGAGAGACCCAGTACTTC	CASTGLAGGETQYF
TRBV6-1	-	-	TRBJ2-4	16	TGTGCCAGCAGTGAAAGTGGACAGAAAGCCAAAAACATTCAGTACTTC	CASSESGQKAKNIQYF
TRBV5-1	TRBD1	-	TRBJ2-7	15	TGCGCCAGCAGCTTGGGACAGGGGGCTGTCTACGAGCAGTACTTC	CASSLGQGAVYEQYF
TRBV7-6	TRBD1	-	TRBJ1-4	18	TGTGCCAGCAGCCCTCCGTTCTTTGGGGACAGGTCTAATGAAAAACTGTTTTTT	CASSPPFFGDRSNEKLFF
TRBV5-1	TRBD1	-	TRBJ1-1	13	TGCGCCAGCAGCTTGGCACAGGGGGAAGAAGCTTTCTTT	CASSLAQGEEAFF
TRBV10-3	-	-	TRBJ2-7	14	TGTGCCACAAAGGGAGGCTTCGGGTCCTACGAGCAGTACTTC	CATKGGFGSYEQYF
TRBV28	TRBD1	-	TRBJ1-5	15	TGTGCCAGCAAAAACCTCGGGACAGTCAATCAGCCCCAGCATTTT	CASKNLGTVNQPQHF
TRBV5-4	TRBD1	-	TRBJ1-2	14	TGTGCCACCTCCCAAGGGACAGGGAACTATGGCTACACCTTC	CATSQGTGNYGYTF
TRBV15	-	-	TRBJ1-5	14	TGTGCCACCAGCAGAGATCTCGGCAATCAGCCCCAGCATTTT	CATSRDLGNQPQHF
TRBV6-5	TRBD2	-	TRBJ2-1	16	TGTGCCAGCAGTTACGGAATAGCGGGTAGGGTCAATGAGCAGTTCTTC	CASSYGIAGRVNEQFF
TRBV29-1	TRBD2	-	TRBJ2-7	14	TGCAGCGTTGATCTGGCGGGAGTGGCTTCCGAGCAGTACTTC	CSVDLAGVASEQYF
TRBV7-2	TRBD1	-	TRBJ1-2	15	TGTGCCAGCAGCCCTAGGACAGGGACTACCTATGGCTACACCTTC	CASSPRTGTTYGYTF
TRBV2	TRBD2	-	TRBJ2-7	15	TGTGCCAGCAGTGAGCCGCGGGAGGAAATCTACGAGCAGTACTTC	CASSEPREEIYEQYF
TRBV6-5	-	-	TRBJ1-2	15	TGTGCCAGCAGTTACGCCCAGGGTATATACTATGGCTACACCTTC	CASSYAQGIYYGYTF
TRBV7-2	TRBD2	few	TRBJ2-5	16	TGTGCCAGCAGCTTAGCGGGACTAGCGGGAGTTGAGACCCAGTACTTC	CASSLAGLAGVETQYF
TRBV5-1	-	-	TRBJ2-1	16	TGCGCCAGCAGCTTGGCCTATGGCGGGAAGGGCAATGAGCAGTTCTTC	CASSLAYGGKGNEQFF
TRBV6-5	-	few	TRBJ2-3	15	TGTGCCAGCAACCCCCGGGACATAAGAACAGATACGCAGTATTTT	CASNPRDIRTDTQYF
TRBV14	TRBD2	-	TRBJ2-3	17	TGTGCCAGCAGCCAAGTGGCTAGCGGGAGTTTCACAGATACGCAGTATTTT	CASSQVASGSFTDTQYF
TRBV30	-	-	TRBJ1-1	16	TGTGCCTGGAGCGGCCCCCTCAAGAGGATGAACACTGAAGCTTTCTTT	CAWSGPLKRMNTEAFF